This TCR beta chain was captured by sequencing in a study of neurological immune-mediated disorders. Germline lookup yields CDR1 MNHNY and CDR2 SVGAGI (reference sequence). Trimming removed 6 bases from V and 5 bases from J, with 10 bases in between. The CDR3 runs 12 residues. This clonotype was counted ten times or more. Template-switch 5'RACE cDNA synthesis added a 10-nucleotide unique molecular identifier. TCRdb recomputed calls from the 5' RACE reads with MiXCR, one row per CDR3 protein. The sample has 50,000 or so distinct CDR3 sequences, about 3% seen once; the top ten hold approximately 6.3%. The receptor's source is a middle-aged man with multiple sclerosis. Sequenced input: PBMCs. The chain carries TRBV6-6 and TRBJ2-5; D is undetermined. The CDR3 nucleotides read TGTGCCAGCAGGTCGGGTGGGGAGACCCAGTACTTC. Its protein product is CASRSGGETQYF.